The 9 T cell receptor beta chains listed next were all sequenced from one sample in a study of cytomegalovirus exposure and HLA in healthy donors. PCR used 60 Vbeta primers and 13 Jbeta primers. Using immunoSEQ multiplex PCR, the repertoire was profiled, and TCRdb retains in-frame clones only, with some absent. The table records about 120,000 clones, roughly 80% of them present only once. The sequencing sample was made of PBMCs. These receptors all stem from a man aged 18 to 29 in good health and CMV-seropositive.

The V gene is TRBV6-5, the J gene TRBJ1-5; D is unresolved. The CDR3 covers 13 residues. V lost 4 bases and J lost 2, with 6 bases in between. The germline V gene has CDR1 MNHEY and CDR2 SVGAGI. The CDR3 nucleotides are TGTGCCAGCAGTTCTTATGGCAATCAGCCCCAGCATTTT. This gives the protein CASSSYGNQPQHF.

This chain uses TRBV19 with TRBJ1-2; 9 bases fit TRBD1. Germline trimming cut 9 bases from V and 8 bases from J; bases unmatched to any gene: 10. The CDR3 contains 13 residues. Germline V gene data show CDR1 as LNHDA and CDR2 as SQIVND (reference sequence). As DNA, the CDR3 is TGTGCCAGCCTAACCGGGACAGGGTTAGGCTACACCTTC. Its protein is CASLTGTGLGYTF.

The chain employs TRBV5-4 and TRBJ1-1, with D possibly TRBD1 on 5 matching bases. The V gene lost 5 bases and the J gene lost 6 bases, with 17 bases spanning the gap. The CDR3 totals 14 residues. Germline V lookup: CDR1 SGHNT, CDR2 YYREEE (reference sequence). CDR3 sequence reads: CASSSWGRGAEAFF. In DNA, the CDR3 is TGTGCCAGCAGTTCCTGGGGACGGGGGGCTGAAGCTTTCTTT.

In regard to this clone: This sample includes further DNA sequences coding for the same CDR3. The rearrangement uses TRBV4-3 and TRBJ2-5; 12 bases are shared with TRBD2. The J call may not be correct, given that the DNA end is closer to TRBJ2-7. The CDR3 runs 15 residues. The germline CDR1 and CDR2 sequences are LGHNA and YSLEER. CDR3 residues: CASSQGTSGTYEQYF. The CDR3 bases are TGCGCCAGCAGCCAAGGGACTAGCGGGACCTACGAGCAGTACTTC.

The rearrangement links TRBV4-3 to TRBJ2-7; possible D gene TRBD1, 6 bases. CDR1 is LGHNA and CDR2 is YSLEER in the germline V gene. V shed 4 bases and J shed 2 bases, with 12 bases lying between them. The CDR3 spans 14 residues. CDR3 bases: TGCGCCAGCAGCCGAGGGGGACCACCCTACGAGCAGTACTTC. Protein sequence: CASSRGGPPYEQYF.

V usage is TRBV4-3 and J usage is TRBJ2-1, with 14 bases matching TRBD2. Unmatched junction bases numbered 5, after V lost 4 bases and J lost 3 bases. Germline V gives CDR1 LGHNA, CDR2 YSLEER. The CDR3 has 17 residues. The CDR3 DNA reads TGCGCCAGCAGCCGACGACTAGCGGGGGGGGTCTACAATGAGCAGTTCTTC. Its translation: CASSRRLAGGVYNEQFF.

V gene TRBV5-6 combines with J gene TRBJ2-1; no clear D. The CDR3 loop spans 14 amino acids. CDR1 is SGHDT and CDR2 is YYEEEE in the germline V gene. V was clipped by 2 bases and J by 0 bases, with 6 bases between them. This CDR3 reads CASSFSGSYNEQFF. In DNA, the CDR3 is TGTGCCAGCAGCTTCTCAGGCTCCTACAATGAGCAGTTCTTC.

This rearrangement joins TRBV4-1 to TRBJ2-1, with D possibly TRBD2 on 5 matching bases. CDR1 MGHRA and CDR2 YSYEKL come from the germline V gene. The ends were cut back, 5 bases at V and 9 bases at J, with 20 bases in the middle. The CDR3 sequence is 15 residues long. The CDR3 nucleotides are TGCGCCAGCAGCGCTATGCGAGGGAGAGGGAGTGAGCAGTTCTTC. Translation: CASSAMRGRGSEQFF.

This clone was recorded a few times. This specimen includes other DNA sequences encoding the same CDR3. V usage is TRBV9 and J usage is TRBJ1-1; D unresolved. V lost 0 bases and J lost 3, with 6 bases in between. There are 13 residues in the CDR3. CDR1 and CDR2 from the germline V gene are SGDLS and YYNGEE. CDR3 sequence: CASSVGGDTEAFF. Written as DNA, the CDR3 is TGTGCCAGCAGCGTAGGCGGGGACACTGAAGCTTTCTTT.